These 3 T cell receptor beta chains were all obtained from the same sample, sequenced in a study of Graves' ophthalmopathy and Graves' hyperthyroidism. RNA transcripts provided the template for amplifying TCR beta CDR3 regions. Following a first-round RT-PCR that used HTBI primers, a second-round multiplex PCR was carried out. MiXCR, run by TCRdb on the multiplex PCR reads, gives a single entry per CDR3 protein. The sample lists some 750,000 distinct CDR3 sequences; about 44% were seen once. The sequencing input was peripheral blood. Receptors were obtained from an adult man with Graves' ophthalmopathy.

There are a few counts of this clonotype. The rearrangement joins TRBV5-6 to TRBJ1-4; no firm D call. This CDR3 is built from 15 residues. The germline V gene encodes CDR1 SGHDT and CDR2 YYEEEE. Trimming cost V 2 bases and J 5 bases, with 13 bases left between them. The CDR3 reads CASSFVGRSNEKLFF. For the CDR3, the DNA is TGTGCCAGCAGCTTCGTGGGCCGGTCGAATGAAAAACTGTTTTTT.

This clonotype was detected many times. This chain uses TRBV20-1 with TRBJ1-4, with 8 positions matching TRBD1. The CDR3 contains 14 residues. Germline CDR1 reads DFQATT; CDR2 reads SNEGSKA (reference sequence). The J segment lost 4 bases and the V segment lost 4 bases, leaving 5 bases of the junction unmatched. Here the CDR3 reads CSATWTGSNEKLFF. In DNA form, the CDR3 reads TGCAGTGCTACCTGGACAGGGAGTAATGAAAAACTGTTTTTT.

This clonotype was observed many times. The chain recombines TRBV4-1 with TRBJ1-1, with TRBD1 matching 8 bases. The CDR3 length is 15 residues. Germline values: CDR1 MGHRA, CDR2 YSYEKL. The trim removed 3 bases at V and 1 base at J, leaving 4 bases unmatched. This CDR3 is CASSHQGTGNTEAFF. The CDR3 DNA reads TGCGCCAGCAGCCACCAAGGGACAGGGAACACTGAAGCTTTCTTT.